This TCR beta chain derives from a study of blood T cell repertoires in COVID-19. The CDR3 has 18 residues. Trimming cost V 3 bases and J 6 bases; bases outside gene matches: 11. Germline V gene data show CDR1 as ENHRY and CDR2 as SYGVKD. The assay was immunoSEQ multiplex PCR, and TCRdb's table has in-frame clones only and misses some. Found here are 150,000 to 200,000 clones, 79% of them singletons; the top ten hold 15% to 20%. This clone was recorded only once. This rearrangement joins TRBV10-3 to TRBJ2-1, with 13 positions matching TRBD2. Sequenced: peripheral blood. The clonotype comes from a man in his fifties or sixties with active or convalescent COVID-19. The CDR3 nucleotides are TGTGCCATCAGTGATGCCAGGACTAGCGGGAGAAAGGGCAATGAGCAGTTCTTC. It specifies CAISDARTSGRKGNEQFF.